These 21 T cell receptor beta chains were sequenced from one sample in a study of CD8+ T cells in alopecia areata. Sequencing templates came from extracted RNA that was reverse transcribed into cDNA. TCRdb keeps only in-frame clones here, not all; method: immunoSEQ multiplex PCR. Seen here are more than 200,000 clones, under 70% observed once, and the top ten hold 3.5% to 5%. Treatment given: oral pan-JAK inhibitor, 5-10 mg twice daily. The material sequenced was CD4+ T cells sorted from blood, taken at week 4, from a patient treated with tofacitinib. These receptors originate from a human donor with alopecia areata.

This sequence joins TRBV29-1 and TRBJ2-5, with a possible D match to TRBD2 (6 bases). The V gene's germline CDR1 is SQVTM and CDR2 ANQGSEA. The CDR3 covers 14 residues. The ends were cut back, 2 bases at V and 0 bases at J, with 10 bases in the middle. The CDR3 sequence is CSVESGQHQETQYF. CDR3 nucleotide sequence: TGCAGCGTTGAAAGCGGGCAGCACCAAGAGACCCAGTACTTC. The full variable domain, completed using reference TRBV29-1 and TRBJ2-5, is SAVISQKPSRDICQRGTSLTIQCQVDSQVTMMFWYRQQPGQSLTLIATANQGSEATYESGFVIDKFPISRPNLTFSTLTVSNMSPEDSSIYLCSVESGQHQETQYFGPGTRLLVL.

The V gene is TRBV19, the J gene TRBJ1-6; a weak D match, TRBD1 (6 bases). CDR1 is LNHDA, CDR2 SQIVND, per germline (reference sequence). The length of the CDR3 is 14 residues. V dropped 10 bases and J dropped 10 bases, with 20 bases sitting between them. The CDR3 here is CATNPGQRGSPLHF. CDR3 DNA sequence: TGTGCCACCAATCCGGGACAACGAGGGTCACCCCTCCACTTT.

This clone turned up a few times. DNA for the CDR3: TGTGCCAGCAGCTTAATGTCCCCTTTCAGGAATAGCAATCAGCCCCAGCATTTT. Translated, it gives CASSLMSPFRNSNQPQHF. The gene calls are TRBV11-2 and TRBJ1-5, with unresolved D. Per germline, CDR1 SGHAT and CDR2 FQNNGV. The V and J ends lost 2 bases and 0 bases respectively, with 17 bases between them. The CDR3 is 18 residues long.

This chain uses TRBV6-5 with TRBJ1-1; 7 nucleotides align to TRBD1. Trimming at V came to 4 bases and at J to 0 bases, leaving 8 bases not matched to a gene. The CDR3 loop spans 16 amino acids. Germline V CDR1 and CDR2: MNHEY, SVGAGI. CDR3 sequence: CASSFGTADMNTEAFF. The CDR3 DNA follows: TGTGCCAGCAGTTTCGGGACAGCAGACATGAACACTGAAGCTTTCTTT.

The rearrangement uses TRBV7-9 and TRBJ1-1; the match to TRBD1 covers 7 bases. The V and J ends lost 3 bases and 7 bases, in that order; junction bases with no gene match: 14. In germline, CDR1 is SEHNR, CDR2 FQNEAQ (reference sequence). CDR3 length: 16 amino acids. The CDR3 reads CASSFGGGGTYGEAFF. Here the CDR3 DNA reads TGTGCCAGCAGCTTCGGTGGAGGGGGCACATACGGTGAAGCTTTCTTT.

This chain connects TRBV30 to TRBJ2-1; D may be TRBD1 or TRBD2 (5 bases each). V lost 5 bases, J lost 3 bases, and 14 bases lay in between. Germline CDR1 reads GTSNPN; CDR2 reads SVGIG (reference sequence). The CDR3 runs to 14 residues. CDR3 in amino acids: CAWAGWGNYNEQFF. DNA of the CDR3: TGTGCCTGGGCCGGGTGGGGGAACTACAATGAGCAGTTCTTC.

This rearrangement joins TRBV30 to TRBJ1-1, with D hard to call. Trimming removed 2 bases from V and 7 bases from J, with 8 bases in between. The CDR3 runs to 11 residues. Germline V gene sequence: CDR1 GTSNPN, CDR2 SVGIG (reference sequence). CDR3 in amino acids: CAWSLGSEAFF. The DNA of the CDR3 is TGTGCCTGGAGTCTCGGTAGTGAAGCTTTCTTT.

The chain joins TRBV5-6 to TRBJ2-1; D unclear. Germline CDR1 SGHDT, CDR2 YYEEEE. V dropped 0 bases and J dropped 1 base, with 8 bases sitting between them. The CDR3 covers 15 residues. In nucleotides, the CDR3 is TGTGCCAGCAGCTTGGTGAGGTCATCCTACAATGAGCAGTTCTTC. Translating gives CASSLVRSSYNEQFF.

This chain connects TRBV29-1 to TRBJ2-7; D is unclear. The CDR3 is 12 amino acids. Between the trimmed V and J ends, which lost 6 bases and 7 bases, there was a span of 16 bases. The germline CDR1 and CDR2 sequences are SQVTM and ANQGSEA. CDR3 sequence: CSVGMRMGEQYF. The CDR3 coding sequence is TGCAGCGTAGGGATGCGAATGGGGGAGCAGTACTTC.

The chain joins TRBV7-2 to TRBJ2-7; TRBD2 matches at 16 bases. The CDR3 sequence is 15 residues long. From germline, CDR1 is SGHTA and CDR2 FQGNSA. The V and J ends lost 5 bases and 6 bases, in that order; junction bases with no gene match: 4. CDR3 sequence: CASSAGTSGGAEQYF. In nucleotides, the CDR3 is TGTGCCAGCAGCGCTGGGACTAGCGGGGGGGCCGAGCAGTACTTC.

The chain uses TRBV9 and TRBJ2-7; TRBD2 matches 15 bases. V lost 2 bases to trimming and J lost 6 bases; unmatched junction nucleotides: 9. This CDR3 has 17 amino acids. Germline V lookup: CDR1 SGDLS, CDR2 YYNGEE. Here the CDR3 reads CASSVSGLAGGPGEQYF. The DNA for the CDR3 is TGTGCCAGCAGCGTTTCCGGACTAGCGGGGGGGCCCGGCGAGCAGTACTTC.

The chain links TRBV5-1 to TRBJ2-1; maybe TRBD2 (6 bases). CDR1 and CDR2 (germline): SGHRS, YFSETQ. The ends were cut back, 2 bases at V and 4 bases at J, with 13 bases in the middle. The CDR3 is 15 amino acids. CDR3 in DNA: TGCGCCAGCAGCTTAGGAGGGGCCGATTACAATGAGCAGTTCTTC. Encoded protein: CASSLGGADYNEQFF.

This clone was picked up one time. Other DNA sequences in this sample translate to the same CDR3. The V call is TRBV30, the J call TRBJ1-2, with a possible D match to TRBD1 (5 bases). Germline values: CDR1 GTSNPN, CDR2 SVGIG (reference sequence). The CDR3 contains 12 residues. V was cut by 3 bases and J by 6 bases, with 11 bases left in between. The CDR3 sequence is CAWRRGIDGYTF. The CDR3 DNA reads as TGTGCCTGGAGGAGGGGCATCGATGGCTACACCTTC.

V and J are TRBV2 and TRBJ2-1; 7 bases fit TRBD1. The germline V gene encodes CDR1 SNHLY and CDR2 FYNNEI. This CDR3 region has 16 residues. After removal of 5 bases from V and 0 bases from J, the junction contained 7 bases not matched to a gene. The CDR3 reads CASSRRQGSSYNEQFF. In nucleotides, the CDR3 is TGTGCCAGCAGTCGAAGACAGGGTAGCTCCTACAATGAGCAGTTCTTC.

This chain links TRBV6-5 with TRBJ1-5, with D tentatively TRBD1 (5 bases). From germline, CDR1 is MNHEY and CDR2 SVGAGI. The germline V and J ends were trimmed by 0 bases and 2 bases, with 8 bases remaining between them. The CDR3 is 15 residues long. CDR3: CASSYSKQGNQPQHF. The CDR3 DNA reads TGTGCCAGCAGTTACTCGAAACAGGGCAATCAGCCCCAGCATTTT.

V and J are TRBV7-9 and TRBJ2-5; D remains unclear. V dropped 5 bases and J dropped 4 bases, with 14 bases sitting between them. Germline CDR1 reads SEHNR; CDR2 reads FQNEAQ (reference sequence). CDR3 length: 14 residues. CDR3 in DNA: TGTGCCAGCAGCCCTGGTCAGGCCGGAGAGACCCAGTACTTC. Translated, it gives CASSPGQAGETQYF.

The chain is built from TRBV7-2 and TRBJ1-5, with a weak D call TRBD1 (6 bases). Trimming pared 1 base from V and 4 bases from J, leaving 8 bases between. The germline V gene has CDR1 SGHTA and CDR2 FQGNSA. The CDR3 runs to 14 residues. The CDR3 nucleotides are TGTGCCAGCAGCTTAGAAGGACAGAATCAGCCCCAGCATTTT. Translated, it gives CASSLEGQNQPQHF.

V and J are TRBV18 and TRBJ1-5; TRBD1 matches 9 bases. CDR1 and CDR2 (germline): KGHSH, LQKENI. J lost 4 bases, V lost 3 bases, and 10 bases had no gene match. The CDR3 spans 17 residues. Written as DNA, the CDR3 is TGTGCCAGCTCACCCTTGCCGGCGACAGGGGGTAATCAGCCCCAGCATTTT. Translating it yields CASSPLPATGGNQPQHF.

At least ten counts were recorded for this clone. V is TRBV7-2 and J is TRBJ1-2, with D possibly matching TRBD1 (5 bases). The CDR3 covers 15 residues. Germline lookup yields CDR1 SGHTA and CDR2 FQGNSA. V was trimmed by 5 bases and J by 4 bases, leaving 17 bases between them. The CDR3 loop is CASSEWAGNTYGYTF. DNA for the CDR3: TGTGCCAGCAGCGAATGGGCAGGGAACACCTATGGCTACACCTTC.

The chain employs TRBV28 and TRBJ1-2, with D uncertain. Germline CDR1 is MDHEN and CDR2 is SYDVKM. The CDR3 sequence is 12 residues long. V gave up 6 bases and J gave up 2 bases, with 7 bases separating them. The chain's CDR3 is CASSRRNYGYTF. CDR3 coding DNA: TGTGCCAGCAGCCGGCGAAACTATGGCTACACCTTC.

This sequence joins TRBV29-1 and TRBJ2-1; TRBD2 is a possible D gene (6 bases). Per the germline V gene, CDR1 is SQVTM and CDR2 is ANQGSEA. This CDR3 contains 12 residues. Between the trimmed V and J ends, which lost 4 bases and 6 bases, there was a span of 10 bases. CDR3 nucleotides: TGCAGCGTTGCACGGGGGACCAATGAGCAGTTCTTC. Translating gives CSVARGTNEQFF.